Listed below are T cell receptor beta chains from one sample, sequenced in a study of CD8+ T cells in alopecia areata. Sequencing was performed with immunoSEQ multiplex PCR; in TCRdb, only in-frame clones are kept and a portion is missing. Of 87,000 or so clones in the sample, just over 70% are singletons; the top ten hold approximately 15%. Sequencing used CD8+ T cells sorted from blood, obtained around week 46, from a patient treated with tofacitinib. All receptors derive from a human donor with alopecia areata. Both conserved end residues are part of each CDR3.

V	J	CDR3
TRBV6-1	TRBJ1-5	CASRVGSNQPQHF
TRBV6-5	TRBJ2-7	CASSDGTGGLGEQYF
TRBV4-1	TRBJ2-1	CASSQERSYNEQFF
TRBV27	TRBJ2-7	CASSSIGVYEQYF
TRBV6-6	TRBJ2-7	CASSYGGQQYF
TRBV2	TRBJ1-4	CASQASLGLTNEKLFF
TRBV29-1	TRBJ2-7	CSVDRGEGEQYF
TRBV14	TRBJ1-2	CASSQDSFYGYTF
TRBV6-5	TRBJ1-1	CASTDMKTGRAEAFF
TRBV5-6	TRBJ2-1	CASSTGQEQFF
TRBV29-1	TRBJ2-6	CSVEHPDRALSSGANVLTF
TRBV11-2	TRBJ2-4	CASSLDGTGPKNIQYF
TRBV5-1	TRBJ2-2	CASSRGLDTGELFF
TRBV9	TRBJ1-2	CASSAGTGPGPGYTF
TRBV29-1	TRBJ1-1	CSVVGTGVGVTEAFF
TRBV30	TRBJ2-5	CALGQGQETQYF
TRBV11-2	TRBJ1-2	CASSLVVTGGDGYTF
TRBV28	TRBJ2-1	CASSPSGALAEFF
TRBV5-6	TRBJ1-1	CASSLGIGNTEAFF
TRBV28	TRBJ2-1	CATGGRGVSYNEQFF
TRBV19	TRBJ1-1	CASSIGENTEAFF
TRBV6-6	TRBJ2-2	CASSTIGQGITGELFF
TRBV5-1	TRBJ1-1	CASSLDRANTEAFF
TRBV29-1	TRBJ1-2	CSADSTNYGYTF
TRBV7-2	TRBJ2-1	CASSAGTRGFF
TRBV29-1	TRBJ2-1	CSVEVGPQFF
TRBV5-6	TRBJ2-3	CASSLGGDTQYF
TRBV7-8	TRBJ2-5	CASSSAVGGETQYF
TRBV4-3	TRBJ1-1	CASSQVAENTEAFF
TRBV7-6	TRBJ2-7	CASSSGQSYEQYF
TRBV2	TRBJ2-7	CASSEAGGTGYEQYF
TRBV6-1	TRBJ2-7	CASSEVRKAYEQYF
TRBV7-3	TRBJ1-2	CASSLGRGDGYTF
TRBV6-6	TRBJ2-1	CASMGNEQFF
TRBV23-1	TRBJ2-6	CASSGRTGEAGANVLTF
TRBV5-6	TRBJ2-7	CASSFTGSYEQYF
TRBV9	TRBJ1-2	CASSVFDDSGYTF
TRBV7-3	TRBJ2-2	CASRPGVGDTGELFF
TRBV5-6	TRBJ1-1	CASSLGTGTEAFF
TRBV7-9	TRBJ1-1	CASSLSEGTEAFF
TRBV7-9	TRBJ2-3	CASTGQLLDTDTQYF
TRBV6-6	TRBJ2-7	CASAGESYEQYF
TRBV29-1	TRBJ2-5	CSVEQGAYETQYF
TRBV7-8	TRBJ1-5	CASSKARQGGNQPQHF